A single sample gave rise to the 20 T cell receptor beta chains below, sequenced in a study of blood T cell repertoires in COVID-19. Profiling relied on immunoSEQ multiplex PCR, and the TCRdb table lists in-frame clones only, not all of them. The sample contains under 150,000 clones, roughly nine tenths of which appear only once. Specimen: peripheral blood. These receptors originate from a man in his 60s with COVID-19, enrolled during active disease.

This clone was recorded only once. The rearrangement joins TRBV30 to TRBJ2-6, with D uncertain. Germline values: CDR1 GTSNPN, CDR2 SVGIG (reference sequence). V lost 2 bases, J lost 0 bases, and 5 bases lay in between. This CDR3 spans 14 amino acids. The CDR3 DNA follows: TGTGCCTGGAGTTTCGGCTCTGGGGCCAACGTCCTGACTTTC. Protein: CAWSFGSGANVLTF. Using reference TRBV30 and TRBJ2-6 for the parts outside the CDR3, the full variable domain is SQTIHQWPATLVQPVGSPLSLECTVEGTSNPNLYWYRQAAGRGLQLLFYSVGIGQISSEVPQNLSASRPQDRQFILSSKKLLLSDSGFYLCAWSFGSGANVLTFGAGSRLTVL.

Here the CDR3 reads CASSYSGLAGGSSYEQYF. In nucleotides, the CDR3 is TGTGCCAGCAGCTATTCCGGCCTAGCGGGGGGGAGCTCCTACGAGCAGTACTTC. The V and J genes are TRBV28 and TRBJ2-7; 12 nucleotides line up with TRBD2. Trimming took 6 bases from V and 0 from J; bases not matched to a gene: 12. Germline values: CDR1 MDHEN, CDR2 SYDVKM. CDR3 length: 18 residues.

The CDR3 nucleotides read TGCAGCGTTGGCGATCCGCGTGAGACCCAGTACTTC. Protein: CSVGDPRETQYF. The chain carries TRBV29-1 and TRBJ2-5; D is ambiguous. CDR1 SQVTM and CDR2 ANQGSEA come from the germline V gene. Trimming cost V 4 bases and J 5 bases, with 11 bases left between them. The CDR3 spans 12 residues.

This clone was picked up one time. The rearrangement joins TRBV30 to TRBJ1-2; possibly TRBD1 for D (5 bases). Trimming shortened V by 0 bases and J by 2 bases, and 19 bases separated the two germline ends. Germline lookup yields CDR1 GTSNPN and CDR2 SVGIG (reference sequence). This CDR3 has 17 residues. CDR3 residues: CAWSVQRQLGGNYGYTF. CDR3 coding DNA: TGTGCCTGGAGTGTACAGAGACAGCTAGGCGGAAACTATGGCTACACCTTC.

V and J are TRBV9 and TRBJ1-1; perhaps TRBD1 as D (5 bases). V gave up 3 bases and J gave up 10 bases, with 16 bases separating them. Germline V lookup: CDR1 SGDLS, CDR2 YYNGEE. CDR3 size: 13 residues. The DNA for the CDR3 is TGTGCCAGCAGCGGCCCGGGGGGAGGGGCAGCTTTCTTT. Residues: CASSGPGGGAAFF.

The V gene is TRBV16, the J gene TRBJ2-3; 8 nucleotides agree with TRBD2. The CDR3 consists of 16 residues. Germline assignment: CDR1 KGHSY and CDR2 FQNENV. The J segment lost 4 bases and the V segment lost 0 bases, leaving 6 bases of the junction unmatched. The DNA for the CDR3 is TGTGCCAGCAGCCAATCGCTACCCGGGGGGGCAGATACGCAGTATTTT. The encoded protein is CASSQSLPGGADTQYF.

The V call is TRBV6-4, the J call TRBJ2-3; 7 positions agree with TRBD1. The CDR3 is 14 amino acids. Trimming took 4 bases from V and 0 from J; bases not matched to a gene: 1. Germline CDR1 reads MRHNA; CDR2 reads SNTAGT. CDR3: CASSAGQSTDTQYF. CDR3 sequence (DNA): TGTGCCAGCAGTGCGGGACAGAGCACAGATACGCAGTATTTT.

This chain links TRBV11-2 with TRBJ2-1; 8 bases line up with TRBD2. Germline-derived CDR1 and CDR2 are SGHAT and FQNNGV. The CDR3 contains 16 residues. J was trimmed by 6 bases and V by 0 bases; bases with no gene match: 7. DNA for the CDR3: TGTGCCAGCAGCTTAGATCCCACTAGCGGCCTCAATGAGCAGTTCTTC. Amino acids: CASSLDPTSGLNEQFF. Combining the CDR3 with reference TRBV11-2 and TRBJ2-1 gives the whole variable domain EAGVAQSPRYKIIEKRQSVAFWCNPISGHATLYWYQQILGQGPKLLIQFQNNGVVDDSQLPKDRFSAERLKGVDSTLKIQPAKLEDSAVYLCASSLDPTSGLNEQFFGPGTRLTVL.

This clone occurred once. The rearrangement links TRBV30 to TRBJ1-2, with TRBD1 matching 8 bases. The J segment lost 4 bases and the V segment lost 4 bases, leaving 5 bases of the junction unmatched. Germline assignment: CDR1 GTSNPN and CDR2 SVGIG (reference sequence). The CDR3 sequence is 13 residues long. CDR3 sequence: CAWTTGGLYGYTF. The CDR3, as DNA: TGTGCCTGGACCACAGGGGGTCTCTATGGCTACACCTTC.

The rearrangement joins TRBV19 to TRBJ1-4, with D hard to call. The V end was cut by 5 bases, the J end by 4 bases, with 14 bases between. CDR1 LNHDA and CDR2 SQIVND come from the germline V gene (reference sequence). The CDR3 has 15 amino acids. The CDR3 sequence is CASSDSRRSNEKLFF. DNA of the CDR3: TGTGCCAGTAGTGACTCCCGGCGGAGTAATGAAAAACTGTTTTTT. Full variable domain (remainder filled in from reference TRBV19 and TRBJ1-4): DGGITQSPKYLFRKEGQNVTLSCEQNLNHDAMYWYRQDPGQGLRLIYYSQIVNDFQKGDIAEGYSVSREKKESFPLTVTSAQKNPTAFYLCASSDSRRSNEKLFFGSGTQLSVL.

V usage is TRBV4-3 and J usage is TRBJ1-1; D is perhaps TRBD1 (6 bases). Trimming cost V 0 bases and J 1 base, with 27 bases left between them. Germline values: CDR1 LGHNA, CDR2 YSLEER. The CDR3 is 21 amino acids. The CDR3 reads CASSQDWVFVGGWDGNTEAFF. CDR3 nucleotide sequence: TGCGCCAGCAGCCAAGATTGGGTCTTCGTAGGGGGTTGGGATGGGAACACTGAAGCTTTCTTT.

The chain uses TRBV3-1 (or the pseudogene TRBV3-2) and TRBJ2-2, with D uncertain. The germline V gene encodes CDR1 LGHDT and CDR2 YNNKEL (reference sequence). This CDR3 contains 13 residues. V gave up 6 bases and J gave up 5 bases, with 10 bases separating them. The CDR3 sequence: CASRPSVTGELFF. As DNA, the CDR3 is TGTGCCAGCAGACCATCAGTTACCGGGGAGCTGTTTTTT.

The chain couples TRBV21-1 to TRBJ2-7; whether TRBD1, the table's D call, matches the DNA was not checked. TRBV21-1 is given as a pseudogene. CDR3 length: 13 residues. Written as DNA, the CDR3 is TGTGCCAGCAGCGCCCGATGGCCCAACGAGCAGTACTTC. Protein product: CASSARWPNEQYF.

The chain combines TRBV30 with TRBJ1-4, with TRBD1 identical over 8 bases. The trim removed 2 bases at V and 4 bases at J, leaving 6 bases unmatched. The CDR3 length is 15 residues. Germline V gives CDR1 GTSNPN, CDR2 SVGIG (reference sequence). The CDR3 spells CAWSKQGALNEKLFF. The DNA for the CDR3 is TGTGCCTGGAGTAAGCAGGGGGCCCTTAATGAAAAACTGTTTTTT.

V gene TRBV29-1 combines with J gene TRBJ1-2, with D hard to call. Trimming left V 4 bases short and J 0 bases short, with 12 bases between. From germline, CDR1 is SQVTM and CDR2 ANQGSEA. The CDR3 spans 14 residues. The CDR3 nucleotides are TGCAGCGTTGGGCCATTTCGATCTAACTATGGCTACACCTTC. Translation: CSVGPFRSNYGYTF.

J is TRBJ1-2 and V is TRBV5-1; 8 bases are a match to TRBD1. CDR1 and CDR2 from the germline V gene are SGHRS and YFSETQ. Unmatched junction bases numbered 5, after V lost 2 bases and J lost 2 bases. The CDR3 totals 15 residues. The DNA for the CDR3 is TGCGCCAGCAGCTTAGAGGGACAGGAGAACTATGGCTACACCTTC. Protein sequence: CASSLEGQENYGYTF.

The chain employs TRBV9 and TRBJ1-5; D might be TRBD1 (6 bases). The CDR3 covers 15 residues. Per germline, CDR1 SGDLS and CDR2 YYNGEE. V was pared by 4 bases and J by 1 base, with 12 bases between. The CDR3 loop is CASSPDGQSNQPQHF. The CDR3 DNA reads TGTGCCAGCAGCCCCGACGGACAGAGCAATCAGCCCCAGCATTTT.

The chain couples TRBV2 to TRBJ2-5; tentative D call: TRBD2 (5 bases). The length of the CDR3 is 14 residues. V lost 1 base, J lost 0 bases, and 6 bases lay in between. CDR1 is SNHLY, CDR2 FYNNEI, per germline. CDR3 region: CASSEGGYQETQYF. CDR3 bases: TGTGCCAGCAGTGAAGGAGGGTACCAAGAGACCCAGTACTTC.

The genes are TRBV4-3 and TRBJ1-5; unclear D gene. Germline values: CDR1 LGHNA, CDR2 YSLEER. The length of the CDR3 is 15 residues. V lost 0 bases and J lost 4, with 10 bases in between. In DNA form, the CDR3 reads TGCGCCAGCAGCCAAGATTGGGCGGGGAATCAGCCCCAGCATTTT. Residues: CASSQDWAGNQPQHF.

The rearrangement links TRBV5-8 to TRBJ1-5; no clear D gene. In germline, CDR1 is SGHTS, CDR2 YDEGEE. The CDR3 spans 14 residues. V dropped 1 base and J dropped 5 bases, with 10 bases sitting between them. The CDR3: CASSLNGYYQPQHF. The CDR3 nucleotides are TGTGCCAGCAGCTTGAATGGTTACTATCAGCCCCAGCATTTT.